The sequence of this T cell receptor beta chain was determined in a study of shared clonotypes between healthy human individuals (dated by TCRdb to 2020 to 2022). Notes on the research overall: Three men and two women, aged 18 to 49 years, made up the cohort. To estimate repertoire size and how much clonotypes are shared between individuals, the study performed deep sequencing of blood TCR repertoires from about five healthy adults. Libraries were prepared and TCR repertoires were sequenced by different laboratories using diverse techniques, in order to increase sequencing depth and limit assay-specific biases. Between about 0.8 and 9 billion PBMCs per donor were obtained by leukapheresis. Findings and caveats that apply to the study as a whole: The genetic and exposure-history diversity represented was limited by the small number of donors. Only blood was sampled, and tissue TCR repertoires likely differ from those in blood. Pairwise subsampling led to the expectation that sequencing depth would affect the degree of clonotype sharing among donors.

TCR CDR3 regions were amplified from genomic DNA by multiplex PCR using the deep immunoSEQ assay. Extracted genomic DNA from each cell subset was spread evenly across all wells of several immunoSEQ 96-well plates, with each plate serving as a replicate. For unsorted PBMC, about 300 ng genomic DNA, equal to 32,000 or so T cell genomes, was loaded into each replicate PCR. Ten immunoSEQ deep assay plates were used to sequence unsorted PBMC genomic DNA. Purified libraries were measured with a Qubit 3.0 fluorometer, size-checked on a Bioanalyzer 2100, and measured again with the KAPA Library Quantification kit. Every immunoSEQ 96-well plate was sequenced on a dedicated single-read 150-cycle Illumina NextSeq 550 flow cell. As for how the authors treated the data: Because the immunoSEQ output held only junctional sequences and lacked quality scores, the filtering could not match the filtering applied to full-length reads. Sequences were annotated with PyIR, a Python wrapper for IgBLAST v1.9, and V/J genes and CDR3 were assigned using IMGT germline references. Reads were filtered out if the reads had weak V/J assignments (E-value above 1e-6), no CDR3, stop codons, out-of-frame junctions, or ambiguous translated residues. V3J clonotypes were defined as sequences sharing the same inferred V gene, J gene, and CDR3 amino acid sequence. The percentage overlap between two repertoires was calculated by dividing the number of shared unique clonotypes by the size of the smaller repertoire. RTK rarefaction, the Chao1 estimator, and Recon v2.1 estimates of unobserved clonotypes were used to assess repertoire richness. TCRdb carries this immuneACCESS record with in-frame sequences only. Its versions omit some clonotypes, under half of them owing to an unresolved V gene in the studies checked, with the rest unexplained. The D gene and trimming were derived from the DNA, and the V and J assignments and clone size from that table. Recorded for this sample are some 530,000 clones; about 84% of them occurred a single time. The top ten constitute 12% of the sample.

Trimming at the junction amounts to 2 bases on V and 5 bases on J, and the germline ends lie 7 bases apart. From the germline V gene, CDR1 is SGHAT and CDR2 is FQNNGV. The CDR3 has 13 amino acids, counting the end cysteine and phenylalanine. Only the CDR3 DNA is retained, 39 bases long and in frame from the first base. For this clone: The specificity of this receptor is unknown. No base-level quality is on record; no much larger clone is a single base apart.

The donors were healthy, HIV-negative adults who had no recently reported acute infections or vaccinations. Every donor was a Caucasian adult residing in Nashville, Tennessee, USA. For unsorted samples, 80 million to 100 million PBMCs were counted, and genomic DNA was extracted using the QIAamp DNA Blood Mini kit. After blood collection by leukapheresis, PBMCs were isolated using Ficoll-Histopaque density gradient centrifugation and then cryopreserved in the vapor phase of liquid nitrogen. The source is a woman in her thirties or forties in good health. Some clones in this sample may be carry-over from other donors' samples. Input material: PBMCs. The chain is assembled from TRBV11-2 and TRBJ2-1, with an unclear D gene assignment. The CDR3 protein sequence reads: CASSLSLHNEQFF. The nucleotide sequence is given as TGTGCCAGCAGCTTATCGTTGCACAATGAGCAGTTCTTC.